Presented here are 27 T cell receptor beta chains from one specimen sequenced in a study of blood T cell repertoires in COVID-19. Data came from immunoSEQ multiplex PCR; TCRdb stores just in-frame clones and leaves some out. The top ten hold about 2.2% of the sample, which has more than 95,000 clones, more than 65% seen once. Sequenced input: peripheral blood. All receptors derive from a woman between 65 and 79 years old with acute or convalescent COVID-19.

This chain links TRBV11-1 with TRBJ2-7, with TRBD1 matching 8 bases. V lost 5 bases, J lost 5 bases, and 5 bases stayed unmatched. Germline CDR1 is SGHAT and CDR2 is FQDESV (reference sequence). The CDR3 has 13 amino acids. The CDR3 coding sequence is TGTGCCAGCAGCAGGGACAGGCATAACGAGCAGTACTTC. This encodes CASSRDRHNEQYF.

The V and J genes are TRBV4-1 and TRBJ2-7, with TRBD1 identical over 7 bases. This CDR3 contains 13 residues. Germline trimming cut 4 bases from V and 2 bases from J; bases unmatched to any gene: 2. The germline V gene has CDR1 MGHRA and CDR2 YSYEKL. This CDR3 reads CASSRDSAYEQYF. CDR3 nucleotides: TGCGCCAGCAGCCGGGACAGTGCCTACGAGCAGTACTTC.

Notes on this clone: At one of its ends the junction is not consistent with the germline gene, which may arise from a read error. The rearrangement links TRBV7-2 to TRBJ2-7, with 7 positions matching TRBD1. The CDR3 length is 12 residues. Germline V gene data show CDR1 as SGHTA and CDR2 as FQGNSA. The CDR3 region is CASSPGRGGAVF. The CDR3 bases are TGTGCCAGCAGCCCCGGTAGAGGGGGCGCGGTTTTC.

This chain connects TRBV13 to TRBJ1-2; 7 positions agree with TRBD1. Germline CDR1 reads PRHDT; CDR2 reads FYEKMQ (reference sequence). V dropped 6 bases and J dropped 4; count of bases not matched to a gene: 5. CDR3 size: 13 residues. In DNA form, the CDR3 reads TGTGCCAGCAGTCAGGACAGGAGCTATGGCTACACCTTC. Amino acid sequence: CASSQDRSYGYTF.

The chain couples TRBV19 to TRBJ1-2; 7 bases map to TRBD1. The germline V gene encodes CDR1 LNHDA and CDR2 SQIVND (reference sequence). The CDR3 runs to 14 residues. V trimming: 3 bases; J trimming: 7 bases; junction bases outside the gene matches: 8. The DNA for the CDR3 is TGTGCCAGTAGTATTTTCGACAGGGACTTTGGCTACACCTTC. Translation: CASSIFDRDFGYTF.

The CDR3 region is CASSPSTGELFF. CDR3 sequence (DNA): TGTGCCAGCAGTCCTTCCACCGGGGAGCTGTTTTTT. This sequence joins TRBV27 and TRBJ2-2, with D unclear. CDR3 length: 12 residues. CDR1 and CDR2 (germline): MNHEY, SMNVEV (reference sequence). V was pared by 5 bases and J by 4 bases, with 5 bases between.

This chain links TRBV7-9 with TRBJ2-7; 8 nucleotides line up with TRBD2. CDR1 and CDR2 (germline): SEHNR, FQNEAQ (reference sequence). The CDR3 spans 18 residues. V shed 1 base, J shed 6 bases, and the junction held 17 bases outside the gene matches. CDR3 residues: CASSLGALAGPLFSEQYF. CDR3 DNA sequence: TGTGCCAGCAGCTTAGGGGCGTTAGCGGGACCTCTTTTCTCCGAGCAGTACTTC.

The chain joins TRBV19 to TRBJ2-2; perhaps TRBD2 as D (7 bases). Germline V gene lookup returns CDR1 LNHDA and CDR2 SQIVND (reference sequence). V lost 3 bases, J lost 0 bases, and 14 bases lay in between. The CDR3 covers 17 residues. CDR3 amino acids: CASSMGGGLANTGELFF. DNA of the CDR3: TGTGCCAGTAGTATGGGAGGGGGGTTAGCGAACACCGGGGAGCTGTTTTTT.

This chain connects TRBV2 to TRBJ1-1; maybe TRBD1 (6 bases). The germline gives CDR1 SNHLY, CDR2 FYNNEI. V was clipped by 7 bases and J by 5 bases, with 14 bases between them. This CDR3 contains 13 residues. CDR3 nucleotides: TGTGCCAGCAAGGGCAGGGGATGGACTGAAGCTTTCTTT. It translates to CASKGRGWTEAFF.

The gene calls are TRBV19 and TRBJ2-2; 10 nucleotides line up with TRBD1. Germline lookup yields CDR1 LNHDA and CDR2 SQIVND (reference sequence). With V trimmed by 4 bases and J by 5 bases, 7 bases remained unmatched. The CDR3 is 16 amino acids. The CDR3 reads CASSTLPGQGTGELFF. The CDR3, as DNA: TGTGCCAGTAGTACACTCCCGGGACAGGGGACCGGGGAGCTGTTTTTT.

This clone was found a few times. The CDR3 coding sequence is TGTGCCAGTAGTATCTTCCTAGCTGGGGCCGGGGAGCTGTTTTTT. Translated: CASSIFLAGAGELFF. The chain is built from TRBV19 and TRBJ2-2; a weak D match, TRBD2 (5 bases). Germline V gene lookup returns CDR1 LNHDA and CDR2 SQIVND (reference sequence). This CDR3 has 15 amino acids. V lost 3 bases and J lost 6, with 14 bases in between. The full variable domain, its missing parts supplied by reference TRBV19 and TRBJ2-2, is DGGITQSPKYLFRKEGQNVTLSCEQNLNHDAMYWYRQDPGQGLRLIYYSQIVNDFQKGDIAEGYSVSREKKESFPLTVTSAQKNPTAFYLCASSIFLAGAGELFFGEGSRLTVL.

V is TRBV6-4 and J is TRBJ2-2; D is possibly TRBD2 (7 bases). The V end lost 1 base, the J end lost 3 bases, and 12 bases lay between the germline ends. Germline assignment: CDR1 MRHNA and CDR2 SNTAGT. There are 16 residues in the CDR3. CDR3 sequence reads: CASSDYGGPDTGELFF. In DNA, the CDR3 is TGTGCCAGCAGTGACTACGGGGGGCCGGACACCGGGGAGCTGTTTTTT.

The chain is built from TRBV28 and TRBJ2-7, with 12 bases that match TRBD1. The germline CDR1 and CDR2 sequences are MDHEN and SYDVKM. CDR3 length: 15 residues. J was trimmed by 7 bases and V by 5 bases; bases with no gene match: 9. In DNA, the CDR3 is TGTGCCAGCAGTACCCCGGGACAGGGGGCGCTTGAGCAGTACTTC. Its protein is CASSTPGQGALEQYF.

The V gene is TRBV29-1, the J gene TRBJ1-1; 8 bases are a match to TRBD1. Germline V lookup: CDR1 SQVTM, CDR2 ANQGSEA. The ends lost 5 bases at V and 2 bases at J; junction bases unmatched: 7. CDR3 length: 14 amino acids. The CDR3 region is CSVTRGRINTEAFF. The CDR3 DNA follows: TGCAGCGTTACCAGGGGGCGGATAAACACTGAAGCTTTCTTT.

This chain uses TRBV19 with TRBJ2-2; tentatively, D is TRBD2 (5 bases). Trimming removed 4 bases at V and 5 bases at J, with 14 bases between. The CDR3 loop spans 15 amino acids. Germline V gene data show CDR1 as LNHDA and CDR2 as SQIVND (reference sequence). CDR3 in amino acids: CASSTPAGGTGELFF. The CDR3 nucleotides are TGTGCCAGTAGTACACCGGCAGGCGGGACCGGGGAGCTGTTTTTT.

The V gene is TRBV28, the J gene TRBJ1-1, with D hard to call. The germline V gene has CDR1 MDHEN and CDR2 SYDVKM. CDR3 size: 11 residues. V lost 6 bases, J lost 6 bases, and 8 bases lay in between. The CDR3 bases are TGTGCCAGCAGGGGGAGACCTGAAGCTTTCTTT. Residues: CASRGRPEAFF. The variable domain in full, completed from reference TRBV28 and TRBJ1-1, reads DVKVTQSSRYLVKRTGEKVFLECVQDMDHENMFWYRQDPGLGLRLIYFSYDVKMKEKGDIPEGYSVSREKKERFSLILESASTNQTSMYLCASRGRPEAFFGQGTRLTVV.

The V call is TRBV5-6, the J call TRBJ2-5; the match to TRBD2 covers 7 bases. The CDR3 spans 18 residues. Germline lookup yields CDR1 SGHDT and CDR2 YYEEEE. V was clipped by 1 base and J by 4 bases; unmatched bases: 16. The CDR3 protein is CASSLFYSASGGGETQYF. As DNA, the CDR3 is TGTGCCAGCAGCTTGTTTTATTCAGCGTCGGGAGGTGGAGAGACCCAGTACTTC.

The CDR3 here is CARGPTLTSSYNEQFF. The CDR3 DNA is TGCGCCAGGGGGCCGACTTTAACAAGCTCCTACAATGAGCAGTTCTTC. This chain connects TRBV10-2 to TRBJ2-1; TRBD1 is a possible D gene (5 bases). V lost 9 bases to trimming and J lost 0 bases, with 18 bases between them. The germline V gene has CDR1 WSHSY and CDR2 SAAADI. The CDR3 has 16 amino acids.

The rearrangement links TRBV28 to TRBJ1-2, with D tentatively TRBD1 (5 bases). Germline CDR1 and CDR2: MDHEN and SYDVKM. This CDR3 comprises 14 residues. The germline V and J ends were trimmed by 3 bases and 2 bases, with 10 bases remaining between them. The CDR3 loop reads CASSFGGNNYGYTF. The CDR3 region has the DNA TGTGCCAGCAGTTTCGGGGGAAACAACTATGGCTACACCTTC.

V gene TRBV11-2 combines with J gene TRBJ2-7, with D unclear. Trimming shortened V by 1 base and J by 2 bases, and 3 bases separated the two germline ends. Germline V gene data show CDR1 as SGHAT and CDR2 as FQNNGV. The CDR3 has 12 residues. The CDR3 coding sequence is TGTGCCAGCAGCTTAGTAACCTACGAGCAGTACTTC. Its protein is CASSLVTYEQYF.

The rearrangement links TRBV7-8 to TRBJ2-2, with a possible D match to TRBD1 (6 bases). The length of the CDR3 is 16 residues. Per germline, CDR1 SGHVS and CDR2 FQNEAQ. The germline V and J ends were trimmed by 7 bases and 0 bases, with 15 bases remaining between them. The CDR3 DNA follows: TGTGCCAGCACTGGGGGACACCGCACGAACACCGGGGAGCTGTTTTTT. Translation gives CASTGGHRTNTGELFF.

This clone has a handful of counts. The gene calls are TRBV12-3 or TRBV12-4 and TRBJ1-1, with a tentative D call TRBD1 (5 bases). Trimming removed 3 bases from V and 5 bases from J, with 10 bases in between. The CDR3 runs to 13 residues. The CDR3 loop is CASSLWGRTEAFF. The CDR3 DNA reads TGTGCCAGCAGTTTGTGGGGGAGGACTGAAGCTTTCTTT.

The chain is built from TRBV3-1 (or the pseudogene TRBV3-2) and TRBJ2-5; 8 bases line up with TRBD2. CDR1 is LGHDT, CDR2 YNNKEL, per germline (reference sequence). With V trimmed by 3 bases and J by 7 bases, 4 bases remained unmatched. This CDR3 has 13 residues. The CDR3 sequence is CASSQTSDGTQYF. As DNA, the CDR3 is TGTGCCAGCAGCCAGACTAGCGATGGGACCCAGTACTTC.

The chain links TRBV19 to TRBJ2-5; TRBD1 aligns across 9 bases. With V trimmed by 4 bases and J by 2 bases, 8 bases remained unmatched. The CDR3 sequence is 16 residues long. CDR1 is LNHDA and CDR2 is SQIVND in the germline V gene (reference sequence). CDR3 protein: CASSRTPGQGQETQYF. The CDR3 region has the DNA TGTGCCAGTAGTAGAACCCCCGGACAGGGGCAAGAGACCCAGTACTTC.

The chain uses TRBV2 and TRBJ2-2; 13 positions agree with TRBD2. The V and J ends lost 6 bases and 5 bases, in that order; junction bases with no gene match: 9. Germline V lookup: CDR1 SNHLY, CDR2 FYNNEI. The CDR3 consists of 17 residues. The chain's CDR3 is CASSFTSGGARTGELFF. CDR3 in DNA: TGTGCCAGCAGCTTTACTAGCGGGGGGGCCCGGACCGGGGAGCTGTTTTTT.

This rearrangement joins TRBV29-1 to TRBJ2-7, with a possible D match to TRBD2 (6 bases). V lost 7 bases to trimming and J lost 3 bases, with 16 bases between them. The CDR3 totals 13 residues. Germline CDR1 and CDR2: SQVTM and ANQGSEA. CDR3 sequence: CSAGSPPRYEQYF. The DNA for the CDR3 is TGCAGCGCCGGGAGCCCTCCACGCTACGAGCAGTACTTC.

This clone has a handful of counts. This rearrangement joins TRBV6-5 to TRBJ1-6; D is unresolved. Germline V lookup: CDR1 MNHEY, CDR2 SVGAGI. The CDR3 has 13 residues. Trimming cost V 8 bases and J 9 bases, with 14 bases left between them. CDR3 sequence reads: CASFTRAGSPLHF. In DNA, the CDR3 is TGTGCCAGCTTTACCCGGGCGGGTTCACCCCTCCACTTT.